This T cell receptor (beta chain) derives from a study of human CD8 memory T cell subsets. This CDR3 region has 15 residues. The germline V gene has CDR1 SGHDN and CDR2 FVKESK. UMI-labeled 5' RACE was the method by which TCR beta libraries were made. TCRdb derives one entry per CDR3 protein from the 5' RACE reads, leaving out DNA. Across almost 9,500 distinct CDR3 sequences, the top ten clones capture less than 25% of the sample. Sequencing was done on a sample of CD8+ T cells from PBMCs. The V and J genes are TRBV14 and TRBJ2-1; TCRdb proposes TRBD2, but this gene call is untestable without DNA. The TCR originated in a human donor in good health. The CDR3 spells CASSQSLALWDEQFF. Full variable domain (missing parts from reference TRBV14 and TRBJ2-1): EAGVTQFPSHSVIEKGQTVTLRCDPISGHDNLYWYRRVMGKEIKFLLHFVKESKQDESGMPNNRFLAERTGGTYSTLKVQPAELEDSGVYFCASSQSLALWDEQFFGPGTRLTVL.